The rows below give T cell receptor beta chains drawn from one sample of a study of blood T cell repertoires in COVID-19. The assay was immunoSEQ multiplex PCR, and TCRdb's table has in-frame clones only and misses some. The sample lists 100,000 or so clones, about four fifths occurring once. Sequencing used peripheral blood. The receptors were gathered from a man aged 80 or over with acute or convalescent COVID-19. The CDR3 runs from the conserved cysteine through the conserved F or W. D genes are given only for firm matches. Size tells how often a clone was seen (once, few, many) or the class of an expanded clone, and some rows leave it out.

length: 13; size: once; J: TRBJ1-1; D: TRBD1; V: TRBV5-1; DNA: TGCGCCAGTCGGACAGGGGGGGACACTGAAGCTTTCTTT; CDR3: CASRTGGDTEAFF
length: 15; size: once; J: TRBJ1-1; D: .; V: TRBV27; DNA: TGTGCCAGCAGTCCGTCGGACAATCTGAGGACTGAAGCTTTCTTT; CDR3: CASSPSDNLRTEAFF
length: 16; size: .; J: TRBJ1-4; D: TRBD1; V: TRBV28; DNA: TGTGCCAGCAGTCGGGACAGGGTACGGGCTAATGAAAAACTGTTTTTT; CDR3: CASSRDRVRANEKLFF
length: 13; size: .; J: TRBJ2-3; D: .; V: TRBV3-1/TRBV3-2; DNA: TGTGCCAGCAGCCAAGGACAGGAGAATACGCAGTATTTT; CDR3: CASSQGQENTQYF
length: 14; size: few; J: TRBJ1-1; D: TRBD1; V: TRBV28; DNA: TGTGCCAGCACCGACATGTTAGTGACAGGGGGAGCTTTCTTT; CDR3: CASTDMLVTGGAFF
length: 16; size: .; J: TRBJ1-5; D: .; V: TRBV7-9; DNA: TGTGCCAGCAGCTTAGAATCCGGACTGTACAATCAGCCCCAGCATTTT; CDR3: CASSLESGLYNQPQHF
length: 14; size: .; J: TRBJ1-3; D: TRBD1; V: TRBV9; DNA: TGTGCCAGCAGCCTCTCAGGGGGAATAAACACCATATATTTT; CDR3: CASSLSGGINTIYF
length: 14; size: .; J: TRBJ1-5; D: .; V: TRBV30; DNA: TGTGCCTGGAGTGTAGGAGGAGGGAACAAGCCCCAGCATTTT; CDR3: CAWSVGGGNKPQHF
length: 15; size: .; J: TRBJ2-5; D: TRBD1; V: TRBV5-6; DNA: TGTGCCAGCAGCCCGTCACCGGGACAGAAAGAGACCCAGTACTTC; CDR3: CASSPSPGQKETQYF
length: 17; size: once; J: TRBJ2-1; D: TRBD2; V: TRBV5-6; DNA: TGTGCCAGCAGCTTGGCCAGCACTAGCGGCTCCTACAATGAGCAGTTCTTC; CDR3: CASSLASTSGSYNEQFF
length: 16; size: .; J: TRBJ2-3; D: TRBD2; V: TRBV11-2; DNA: TGTGCCAGCAGCTTCCTTGGTGGGGGGGGTAGGGATACGCAGTATTTT; CDR3: CASSFLGGGGRDTQYF
length: 16; size: .; J: TRBJ1-2; D: .; V: TRBV7-6; DNA: TGTGCCAGCAGCTTCGAACAGGGTGATCTGAACTATGGCTACACCTTC; CDR3: CASSFEQGDLNYGYTF
length: 14; size: .; J: TRBJ2-7; D: TRBD2; V: TRBV10-2; DNA: TGCGCCAGCAGGGAAAGGACTAGCGTGTACGAGCAGTACTTC; CDR3: CASRERTSVYEQYF
length: 15; size: .; J: TRBJ2-7; D: .; V: TRBV2; DNA: TGTGCCAGCACCAAGGGTGGGGCCGCCTCCTACGAGCAGTACTTC; CDR3: CASTKGGAASYEQYF
length: 14; size: .; J: TRBJ2-1; D: .; V: TRBV9; DNA: TGTGCCAGCAGCGTAGGGGCATCCTACAATGAGCAGTTCTTC; CDR3: CASSVGASYNEQFF
length: 14; size: .; J: TRBJ2-7; D: .; V: TRBV6-1; DNA: TGTGCCAGCAGTGATGACATGAGCTCCTACGAGCAGTACTTC; CDR3: CASSDDMSSYEQYF
length: 14; size: .; J: TRBJ1-1; D: .; V: TRBV5-1; DNA: TGCGCCAGCAGCTTGCGACAGCCGAACACTGAAGCTTTCTTT; CDR3: CASSLRQPNTEAFF
length: 16; size: .; J: TRBJ2-7; D: TRBD1; V: TRBV5-1; DNA: TGCGCCAGCAGCATAGGTCAGGGGGCCATTATACTCGAGCAGTACTTC; CDR3: CASSIGQGAIILEQYF
length: 15; size: .; J: TRBJ2-3; D: .; V: TRBV10-2; DNA: TGCGCCAGCAGTAGACCGGGACAAAGCACAGATACGCAGTATTTT; CDR3: CASSRPGQSTDTQYF
length: 13; size: once; J: TRBJ2-7; D: .; V: TRBV10-1; DNA: TGCGCCAGCAGTGCCGGGGTTGGATACGAGCAGTACTTC; CDR3: CASSAGVGYEQYF
length: 17; size: .; J: TRBJ1-5; D: TRBD1; V: TRBV6-2/TRBV6-3; DNA: TGTGCCAGCAGTGGCGACAGGGTTCTCTATAGCAATCAGCCCCAGCATTTT; CDR3: CASSGDRVLYSNQPQHF
length: 13; size: once; J: TRBJ1-1; D: .; V: TRBV12-3/TRBV12-4; DNA: TGTGCCAGCAACTACTTCTCGAACACTGAAGCTTTCTTT; CDR3: CASNYFSNTEAFF
length: 12; size: few; J: TRBJ2-7; D: .; V: TRBV7-9; DNA: TGTGCCAGCAGCTTATGGAGAAACGAGCAGTACTTC; CDR3: CASSLWRNEQYF
length: 15; size: few; J: TRBJ2-2; D: .; V: TRBV30; DNA: TGTGCCTGGAGTGTAATCCTAGGTAACACCGGGGAGCTGTTTTTT; CDR3: CAWSVILGNTGELFF
length: 15; size: .; J: TRBJ2-7; D: .; V: TRBV10-2; DNA: TGCGCCAGCAGTGACGTCTTAGCTCGATCGCACGAGCAGTACTTC; CDR3: CASSDVLARSHEQYF
length: 14; size: .; J: TRBJ1-4; D: .; V: TRBV9; DNA: TGTGCCAGCAGCGTAGGTGTGGGGGGTGAAAAACTGTTTTTT; CDR3: CASSVGVGGEKLFF
length: 15; size: .; J: TRBJ2-7; D: TRBD1; V: TRBV6-2/TRBV6-3; DNA: TGTGCCAGCAGCCCTAACCTGATACAGGGGTTCGAGCAGTACTTC; CDR3: CASSPNLIQGFEQYF
length: 16; size: .; J: TRBJ1-3; D: .; V: TRBV7-2; DNA: TGTGCCAGCAGCTTAGCGCGACAGTTCATTGGAAACACCATATATTTT; CDR3: CASSLARQFIGNTIYF
length: 17; size: .; J: TRBJ2-6; D: .; V: TRBV4-3; DNA: TGCGCCAGCAGCCAAGAACTAGCCTCCTCTGGGGCCAACGTCCTGACTTTC; CDR3: CASSQELASSGANVLTF
length: 14; size: .; J: TRBJ1-4; D: .; V: TRBV30; DNA: TGTGCCTGGACCAAGCTTACAACTAATGAAAAACTGTTTTTT; CDR3: CAWTKLTTNEKLFF
length: 17; size: once; J: TRBJ1-6; D: .; V: TRBV4-3; DNA: TGCGCCAGCAGCCAAGATCTTATGGAAGGAGTGCGATCACCCCTCCACTTT; CDR3: CASSQDLMEGVRSPLHF
length: 13; size: .; J: TRBJ2-2; D: .; V: TRBV27; DNA: TGTGCCAGCAGGGGCACCAACACCGGGGAGCTGTTTTTT; CDR3: CASRGTNTGELFF
length: 11; size: .; J: TRBJ2-7; D: .; V: TRBV29-1; DNA: TGCAGCGTTGCCGACAGCCACGAGCAGTACTTC; CDR3: CSVADSHEQYF
length: 13; size: .; J: TRBJ2-7; D: .; V: TRBV10-2; DNA: TGCGCCAGCAGTGTTTTATTCTCCTACGAGCAGTACTTC; CDR3: CASSVLFSYEQYF
length: 12; size: .; J: TRBJ2-3; D: .; V: TRBV7-8; DNA: TGTGCCAGCAGCACTACCACAGATACGCAGTATTTT; CDR3: CASSTTTDTQYF
length: 15; size: .; J: TRBJ2-7; D: TRBD1; V: TRBV5-1; DNA: TGCGCCAGCAGCTCCCAATACAGGGGAAGCTACGAGCAGTACTTC; CDR3: CASSSQYRGSYEQYF
length: 16; size: once; J: TRBJ1-3; D: TRBD1; V: TRBV19; DNA: TGTGCCAGTAGTATGGGGACAGGGGCGAGTGGAAACACCATATATTTT; CDR3: CASSMGTGASGNTIYF
length: 16; size: few; J: TRBJ2-3; D: TRBD1; V: TRBV2; DNA: TGTGCCAGCAGAACAGTTGGGACAGGGCACACAGATACGCAGTATTTT; CDR3: CASRTVGTGHTDTQYF
length: 16; size: .; J: TRBJ1-1; D: .; V: TRBV9; DNA: TGTGCCAGCAGCGCAACGATCCGGGCTACGGGGACTGAAGCTTTCTTT; CDR3: CASSATIRATGTEAFF
length: 15; size: few; J: TRBJ2-5; D: TRBD2; V: TRBV6-2/TRBV6-3; DNA: TGTGCCAGCAGCGGACTAGCGGGAGTTGGAGAGACCCAGTACTTC; CDR3: CASSGLAGVGETQYF
length: 15; size: .; J: TRBJ2-7; D: TRBD1; V: TRBV20-1; DNA: TGCAGTGCTAGTCTCGGGCAGGGGGCTCGCGACGAGCAGTACTTC; CDR3: CSASLGQGARDEQYF
length: 16; size: .; J: TRBJ2-2; D: .; V: TRBV12-5; DNA: TGTGCTAGTGGTTTGTGGCGGGGGACAAACACCGGGGAGCTGTTTTTT; CDR3: CASGLWRGTNTGELFF
length: 15; size: .; J: TRBJ2-3; D: TRBD1; V: TRBV7-9; DNA: TGTGCCAGCAGCCCCCGGGACAGGGTGACAGATACGCAGTATTTT; CDR3: CASSPRDRVTDTQYF
length: 15; size: once; J: TRBJ1-6; D: TRBD1; V: TRBV9; DNA: TGTGCCAGCAGCGTAGAAGGACAGGGGTTTTCACCCCTCCACTTT; CDR3: CASSVEGQGFSPLHF
length: 14; size: .; J: TRBJ1-5; D: .; V: TRBV7-2; DNA: TGTGCCAGCAGCGAGATGTATAGCAATCAGCCCCAGCATTTT; CDR3: CASSEMYSNQPQHF
length: 15; size: once; J: TRBJ1-1; D: TRBD1; V: TRBV7-2; DNA: TGTGCCAGCAGCCGGGACAGGGGGGAGGGCACTGAAGCTTTCTTT; CDR3: CASSRDRGEGTEAFF
length: 14; size: few; J: TRBJ1-1; D: TRBD1; V: TRBV4-2; DNA: TGTGCCAGCAGCCAGGAGACAGGGAGGACTGAAGCTTTCTTT; CDR3: CASSQETGRTEAFF
length: 15; size: .; J: TRBJ2-1; D: TRBD1; V: TRBV24-1; DNA: TGTGCCACCAGTGATTGGAAGAGACAGGGCAATGAGCAGTTCTTC; CDR3: CATSDWKRQGNEQFF